The rows below give T cell receptor beta chains drawn from one sample of a study of B cell selection in AIRE deficiency. Assay: immunoSEQ multiplex PCR; the TCRdb copy retains only in-frame clones and omits some. The data hold tens of thousands of clones, with 97% observed a single time. The sequenced material came from conventional CD4+ T cells sorted from PBMCs. These receptors originate from a human donor with AIRE deficiency. Both conserved end residues are part of each CDR3. D genes are given only for firm matches. Some rows mark clone size as missing; the rest say once, few, many or name a class of expanded clone.

v_call: TRBV7-3; clone_size: NA; d_call: NA; j_call: TRBJ2-3; cdr3_nt: TGTGCCAGCAGCCTTGGACCGCCGTCTAGCACAGATACGCAGTATTTT; cdr3_aa: CASSLGPPSSTDTQYF
v_call: TRBV7-3; clone_size: NA; d_call: NA; j_call: TRBJ1-1; cdr3_nt: TGTGCCAGCAGCGCTCGTGGGGACACTGAAGCTTTCTTT; cdr3_aa: CASSARGDTEAFF
v_call: TRBV18; clone_size: NA; d_call: TRBD1; j_call: TRBJ1-2; cdr3_nt: TGTGCCAGCTCACAAACCGGGGGACAGACGATGTTAGGCTACACCTTC; cdr3_aa: CASSQTGGQTMLGYTF
v_call: TRBV7-9; clone_size: NA; d_call: NA; j_call: TRBJ1-5; cdr3_nt: TGTGCCAGCAGCTTAGGGGGCAGAAACCCTAATCAGCCCCAGCATTTT; cdr3_aa: CASSLGGRNPNQPQHF
v_call: TRBV11-3; clone_size: once; d_call: NA; j_call: TRBJ2-1; cdr3_nt: TGTGCCAGCAGCTTAAATAGCAATGAGCAGTTCTTC; cdr3_aa: CASSLNSNEQFF
v_call: TRBV15; clone_size: NA; d_call: NA; j_call: TRBJ2-6; cdr3_nt: TGTGCCACCAGCAGAGCGGGGGGCAGGGATGGGGCCAACGTCCTGACTTTC; cdr3_aa: CATSRAGGRDGANVLTF
v_call: TRBV19; clone_size: NA; d_call: NA; j_call: TRBJ2-7; cdr3_nt: TGTGCCAGTAGGAACCGGGACTTCTACTCCTACGAGCAGTACTTC; cdr3_aa: CASRNRDFYSYEQYF
v_call: TRBV7-3; clone_size: NA; d_call: NA; j_call: TRBJ2-1; cdr3_nt: TGTGCCAGCAGCTTAGGGCGGGAACAGTTCTTC; cdr3_aa: CASSLGREQFF
v_call: TRBV27; clone_size: NA; d_call: TRBD1; j_call: TRBJ2-7; cdr3_nt: TGTGCCAGCAGTTTTCAGGGGGCCTACGAGCAGTACTTC; cdr3_aa: CASSFQGAYEQYF
v_call: TRBV4-1; clone_size: NA; d_call: TRBD2; j_call: TRBJ2-5; cdr3_nt: TGCGCCAGCAGCCTGAGTAGCGGGAGTGTCCGAGAGACCCAGTACTTC; cdr3_aa: CASSLSSGSVRETQYF
v_call: TRBV28; clone_size: NA; d_call: TRBD2; j_call: TRBJ2-6; cdr3_nt: TGTGCCATTAGGCGGACTAGCGGGAGGGGACCTGGGGCCAACGTCCTGACTTTC; cdr3_aa: CAIRRTSGRGPGANVLTF
v_call: TRBV30; clone_size: few; d_call: NA; j_call: TRBJ1-6; cdr3_nt: TGTGCCTGGGAACCTCGGGGACACTCGAGCTCCTATAATTCACCCCTCCACTTT; cdr3_aa: CAWEPRGHSSSYNSPLHF
v_call: TRBV7-2; clone_size: NA; d_call: TRBD2; j_call: TRBJ2-2; cdr3_nt: TGTGCCAGCAGCTCTTCTAGCGGGAGGGTTTCCGGGGAGCTGTTTTTT; cdr3_aa: CASSSSSGRVSGELFF
v_call: TRBV28; clone_size: NA; d_call: NA; j_call: TRBJ2-3; cdr3_nt: TGTGCCAGCATCAATTACAGGGCTAGCGGTCCCGCTGATACGCAGTATTTT; cdr3_aa: CASINYRASGPADTQYF
v_call: TRBV7-2; clone_size: NA; d_call: NA; j_call: TRBJ1-3; cdr3_nt: TGTGCCAGCAGCTTAGGAAACACCATATATTTT; cdr3_aa: CASSLGNTIYF
v_call: TRBV30; clone_size: once; d_call: NA; j_call: TRBJ1-5; cdr3_nt: TGTGCCTGGGCCCCCGGGGGTCATCAGCCCCAGCATTTT; cdr3_aa: CAWAPGGHQPQHF
v_call: TRBV28; clone_size: NA; d_call: TRBD2; j_call: TRBJ2-7; cdr3_nt: TGTGCCAGCAGTTTAGGCGGGGGGGGCTACGAGCAGTACTTC; cdr3_aa: CASSLGGGGYEQYF
v_call: TRBV25-1; clone_size: NA; d_call: TRBD2; j_call: TRBJ2-1; cdr3_nt: TGTGCCAGCAGTGAATCGAAACTAGCGGGAGTTTACAATGAGCAGTTCTTC; cdr3_aa: CASSESKLAGVYNEQFF
v_call: TRBV14; clone_size: once; d_call: TRBD2; j_call: TRBJ2-3; cdr3_nt: TGTGCCAGCAGCCAAGGAGCGGGAGGTCACCCCCTTAGCACAGATACGCAGTATTTT; cdr3_aa: CASSQGAGGHPLSTDTQYF
v_call: TRBV7-9; clone_size: NA; d_call: NA; j_call: TRBJ2-7; cdr3_nt: TGTGCCAGCAGACTACGGGACTTCACCGAGCAGTACTTC; cdr3_aa: CASRLRDFTEQYF
v_call: TRBV19; clone_size: once; d_call: TRBD1; j_call: TRBJ2-4; cdr3_nt: TGTGCCAGTAGAACCACAGGGGGAAAAAACATTCAGTACTTC; cdr3_aa: CASRTTGGKNIQYF
v_call: TRBV30; clone_size: NA; d_call: TRBD1; j_call: TRBJ1-6; cdr3_nt: TGTGCCTGGAGTCCGGGACAGGGCGGGTCACCCCTCCACTTT; cdr3_aa: CAWSPGQGGSPLHF
v_call: TRBV28; clone_size: NA; d_call: NA; j_call: TRBJ2-7; cdr3_nt: TGTGCCAGCAACTACGGAGGCCCATCCTACGAGCAGTACTTC; cdr3_aa: CASNYGGPSYEQYF
v_call: TRBV6-6; clone_size: NA; d_call: NA; j_call: TRBJ1-5; cdr3_nt: TGTGCCAGCAACCTACAGGGATACAATCAGCCCCAGCATTTT; cdr3_aa: CASNLQGYNQPQHF
v_call: TRBV29-1; clone_size: NA; d_call: NA; j_call: TRBJ2-1; cdr3_nt: TGCAGCGTCGAGGGACGGGGTATAGGCTCCTACAATGAGCAGTTCTTC; cdr3_aa: CSVEGRGIGSYNEQFF